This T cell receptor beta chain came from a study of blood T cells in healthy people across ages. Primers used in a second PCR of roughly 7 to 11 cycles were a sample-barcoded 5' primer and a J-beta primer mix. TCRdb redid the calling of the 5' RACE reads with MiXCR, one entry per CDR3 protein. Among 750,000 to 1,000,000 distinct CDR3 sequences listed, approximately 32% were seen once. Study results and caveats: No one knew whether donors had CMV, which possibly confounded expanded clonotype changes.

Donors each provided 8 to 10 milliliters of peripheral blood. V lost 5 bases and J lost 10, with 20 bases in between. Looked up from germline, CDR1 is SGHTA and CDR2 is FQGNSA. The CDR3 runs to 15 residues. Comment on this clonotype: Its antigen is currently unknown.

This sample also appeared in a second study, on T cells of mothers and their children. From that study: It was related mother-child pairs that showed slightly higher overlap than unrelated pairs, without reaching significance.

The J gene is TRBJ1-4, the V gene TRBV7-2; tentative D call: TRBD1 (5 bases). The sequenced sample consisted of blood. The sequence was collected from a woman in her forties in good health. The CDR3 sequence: CASSPPGLRTAKLFF. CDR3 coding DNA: TGTGCCAGCAGCCCTCCGGGACTCCGGACGGCAAAACTGTTTTTT.